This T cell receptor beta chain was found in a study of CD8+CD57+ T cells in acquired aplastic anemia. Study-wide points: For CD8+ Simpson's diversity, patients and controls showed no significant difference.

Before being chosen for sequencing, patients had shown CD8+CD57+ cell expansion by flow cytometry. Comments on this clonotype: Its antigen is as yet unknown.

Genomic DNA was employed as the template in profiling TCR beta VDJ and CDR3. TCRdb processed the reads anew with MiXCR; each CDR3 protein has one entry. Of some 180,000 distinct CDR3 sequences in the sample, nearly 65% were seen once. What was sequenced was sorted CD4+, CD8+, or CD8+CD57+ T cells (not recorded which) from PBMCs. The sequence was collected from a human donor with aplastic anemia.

The CDR3 coding sequence is TGTGCCAGCAGCCAAACAGCCAGGGACGAAGAGACCCAGTACTTC. Its translation: CASSQTARDEETQYF. The chain joins TRBV7-8 to TRBJ2-5, with D possibly being TRBD1 or TRBD2 (5 bases each). This CDR3 has 15 residues. Germline CDR1 is SGHVS and CDR2 is FQNEAQ. Deletions cut 5 bases from V and 3 bases from J, with 16 bases between.